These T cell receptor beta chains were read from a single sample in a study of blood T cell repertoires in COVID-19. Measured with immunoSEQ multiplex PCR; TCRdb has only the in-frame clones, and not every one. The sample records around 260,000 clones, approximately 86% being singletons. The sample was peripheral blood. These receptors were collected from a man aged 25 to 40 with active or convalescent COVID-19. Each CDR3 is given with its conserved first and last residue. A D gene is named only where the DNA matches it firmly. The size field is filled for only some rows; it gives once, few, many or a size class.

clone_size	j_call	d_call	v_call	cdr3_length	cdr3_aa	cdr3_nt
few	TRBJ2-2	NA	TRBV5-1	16	CASSPDVGANTGELFF	TGCGCCAGCAGCCCCGATGTGGGAGCGAACACCGGGGAGCTGTTTTTT
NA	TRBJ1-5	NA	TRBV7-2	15	CASSLAGGLDQPQHF	TGTGCCAGCAGCTTAGCCGGGGGATTGGATCAGCCCCAGCATTTT
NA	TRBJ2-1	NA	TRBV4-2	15	CASSQALETSHEQFF	TGTGCCAGCAGCCAAGCACTAGAGACCTCCCATGAGCAGTTCTTC
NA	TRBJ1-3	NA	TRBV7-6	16	CASSSPGWESGNTIYF	TGTGCCAGCAGCTCACCTGGGTGGGAGTCTGGAAACACCATATATTTT
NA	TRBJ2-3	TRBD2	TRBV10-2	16	CASSEPSGATTDTQYF	TGCGCCAGCAGTGAGCCTAGCGGGGCAACCACAGATACGCAGTATTTT
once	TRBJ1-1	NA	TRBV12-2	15	CASRLKRSWNTEAFF	TGTGCAAGTCGCTTAAAGAGGAGTTGGAACACTGAAGCTTTCTTT
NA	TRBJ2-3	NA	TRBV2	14	CAPSGTGSTDTQYF	TGTGCCCCCAGCGGTACAGGGAGCACAGATACGCAGTATTTT
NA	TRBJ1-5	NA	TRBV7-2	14	CASSLGLTGQPQHF	TGTGCCAGCAGCTTAGGTCTTACCGGTCAGCCCCAGCATTTT
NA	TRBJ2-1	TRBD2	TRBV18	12	CASSYTSGEQFF	TGTGCCAGCTCGTATACTAGCGGAGAGCAGTTCTTC
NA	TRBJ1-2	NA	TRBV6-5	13	CASSSTAWAGYTF	TGTGCCAGCAGCTCTACGGCCTGGGCGGGCTACACCTTC
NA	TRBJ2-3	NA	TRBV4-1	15	CASSQAQGRTDTQYF	TGCGCCAGCAGCCAAGCACAGGGGAGGACAGATACGCAGTATTTT
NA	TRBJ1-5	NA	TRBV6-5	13	CASIGGVMEPQHF	TGTGCCAGCATAGGAGGGGTAATGGAGCCCCAGCATTTT
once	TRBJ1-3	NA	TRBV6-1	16	CASSEAPTGSGNTIYF	TGTGCCAGCAGTGAAGCGCCGACAGGTTCTGGAAACACCATATATTTT
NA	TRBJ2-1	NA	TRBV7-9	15	CASSPLLLGGDEQFF	TGTGCCAGCAGCCCCCTTCTCCTTGGGGGCGATGAGCAGTTCTTC
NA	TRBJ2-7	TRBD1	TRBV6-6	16	CASSYSTDRVSYEQYF	TGTGCCAGCAGTTACTCGACCGACAGGGTCTCCTACGAGCAGTACTTC
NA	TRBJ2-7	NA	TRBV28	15	CASTLTEQGSYEQYF	TGTGCCAGCACCCTGACCGAACAGGGCTCCTACGAGCAGTACTTC
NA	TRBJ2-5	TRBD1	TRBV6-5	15	CASSYAGGSGETQYF	TGTGCCAGCAGTTACGCAGGGGGAAGTGGAGAGACCCAGTACTTC
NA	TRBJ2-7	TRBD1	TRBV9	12	CAVGGELCEQYF	TGTGCCGTAGGGGGCGAATTGTGCGAGCAGTACTTC
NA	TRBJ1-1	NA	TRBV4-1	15	CASSQYVVSGTEAFF	TGCGCCAGCAGCCAATATGTGGTTTCGGGCACTGAAGCTTTCTTT
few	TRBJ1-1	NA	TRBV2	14	CASTLRTGGVLAFF	TGTGCCAGCACCCTAAGGACCGGGGGAGTTTTGGCTTTCTTT
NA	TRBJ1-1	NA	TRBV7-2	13	CASRQDPNTEAFF	TGTGCCAGCAGACAGGACCCGAACACTGAAGCTTTCTTT
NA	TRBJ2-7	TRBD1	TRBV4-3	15	CASSLVAGQGKEQYF	TGCGCCAGCAGCCTAGTTGCGGGACAGGGGAAAGAGCAGTACTTC
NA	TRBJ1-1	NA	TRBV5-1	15	CASSRGGPYAAEAFF	TGCGCCAGCAGCCGCGGGGGACCGTACGCGGCTGAAGCTTTCTTT
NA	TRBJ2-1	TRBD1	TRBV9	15	CASSVGGQDYNEQFF	TGTGCCAGCAGCGTAGGGGGACAGGACTACAATGAGCAGTTCTTC
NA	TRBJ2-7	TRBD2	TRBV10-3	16	CAISEGSGGKWYEQYF	TGTGCCATCAGTGAGGGTAGCGGGGGGAAATGGTACGAGCAGTACTTC
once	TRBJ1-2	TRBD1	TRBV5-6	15	CASRLQGALGYGYTF	TGTGCCAGCAGGCTACAGGGGGCCCTTGGCTATGGCTACACCTTC
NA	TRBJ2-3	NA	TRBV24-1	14	CATSEEGVTDTQYF	TGTGCCACCAGTGAGGAGGGTGTAACAGATACGCAGTATTTT
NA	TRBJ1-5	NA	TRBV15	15	CATSSLGGNNQPQHF	TGTGCCACCAGCAGTCTCGGGGGGAACAATCAGCCCCAGCATTTT
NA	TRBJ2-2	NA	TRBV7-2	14	CASSLVGYTGELFF	TGTGCCAGCAGCTTAGTTGGCTACACCGGGGAGCTGTTTTTT
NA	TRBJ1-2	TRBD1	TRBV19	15	CASSTGTGGNYGYTF	TGTGCCAGTAGTACCGGGACAGGGGGCAACTATGGCTACACCTTT
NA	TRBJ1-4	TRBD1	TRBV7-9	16	CASIYSEGARGEKLFF	TGTGCCAGCATCTACTCCGAGGGGGCTCGAGGTGAAAAACTGTTTTTT
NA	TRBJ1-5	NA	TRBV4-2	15	CASSQHDTGNQPQHF	TGTGCCAGCAGCCAACATGATACAGGCAATCAGCCCCAGCATTTT
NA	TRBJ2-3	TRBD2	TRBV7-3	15	CASSLTSGKQDTQYF	TGTGCCAGCAGCTTAACTAGCGGGAAACAAGATACGCAGTATTTT
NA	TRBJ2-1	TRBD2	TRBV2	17	CASRRTSGGARYNEQFF	TGTGCCAGCAGGAGGACTAGCGGGGGAGCCCGGTACAATGAGCAGTTCTTC
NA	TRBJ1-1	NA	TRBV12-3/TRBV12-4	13	CASSLRANTEAFF	TGTGCCAGCAGCCTGCGGGCAAACACTGAAGCTTTCTTT
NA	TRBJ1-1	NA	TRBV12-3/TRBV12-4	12	CASSFRGTEAFF	TGTGCCAGCAGTTTTCGGGGGACTGAAGCTTTCTTT
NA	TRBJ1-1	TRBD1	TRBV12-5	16	CASGSAQTGSAAVAFF	TGTGCTAGTGGTTCCGCCCAGACAGGGTCGGCGGCGGTAGCTTTCTTT
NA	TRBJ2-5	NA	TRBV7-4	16	CASSTRSISGWETQYF	TGTGCCAGCAGCACACGAAGTATTAGCGGCTGGGAGACCCAGTACTTC
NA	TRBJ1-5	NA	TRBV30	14	CAWSPTRLGGAQHF	TGTGCCTGGAGTCCAACCCGGTTGGGGGGGGCCCAGCATTTT
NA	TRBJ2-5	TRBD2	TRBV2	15	CASLGLVRGPETQYF	TGTGCCAGCCTGGGACTAGTTAGGGGCCCAGAGACCCAGTACTTC
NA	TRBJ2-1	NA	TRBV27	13	CASSLSIVNEQFF	TGTGCCAGCAGTTTATCGATAGTTAATGAGCAGTTCTTC
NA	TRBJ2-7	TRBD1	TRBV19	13	CASSNTGVREQYF	TGTGCCAGTAGTAATACAGGGGTCCGGGAGCAGTACTTC
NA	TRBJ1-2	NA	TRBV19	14	CASSIGRGNYGYTF	TGTGCCAGTAGTATAGGTAGGGGGAACTATGGCTACACCTTC
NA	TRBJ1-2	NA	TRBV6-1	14	CASSETGFQTGYTF	TGTGCCAGCAGTGAGACAGGTTTTCAAACTGGCTACACCTTC